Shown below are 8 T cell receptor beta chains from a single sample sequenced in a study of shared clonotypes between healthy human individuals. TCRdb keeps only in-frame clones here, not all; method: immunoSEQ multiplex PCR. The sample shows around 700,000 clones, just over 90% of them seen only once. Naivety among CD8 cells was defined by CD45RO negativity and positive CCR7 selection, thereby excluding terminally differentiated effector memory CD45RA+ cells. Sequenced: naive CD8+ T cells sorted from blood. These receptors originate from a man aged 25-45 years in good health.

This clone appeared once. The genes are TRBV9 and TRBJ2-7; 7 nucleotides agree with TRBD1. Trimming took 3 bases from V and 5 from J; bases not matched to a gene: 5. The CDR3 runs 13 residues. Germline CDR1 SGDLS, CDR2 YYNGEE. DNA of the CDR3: TGTGCCAGCAGCGCCCGACAGGGCGACGAGCAGTACTTC. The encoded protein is CASSARQGDEQYF.

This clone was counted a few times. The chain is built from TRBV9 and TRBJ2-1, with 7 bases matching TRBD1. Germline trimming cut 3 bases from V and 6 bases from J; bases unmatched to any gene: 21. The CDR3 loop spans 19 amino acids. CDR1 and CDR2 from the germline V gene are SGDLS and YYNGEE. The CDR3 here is CASSDNYKTGSPRSNEQFF. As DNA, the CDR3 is TGTGCCAGCAGCGACAACTACAAGACAGGGAGCCCTAGGTCCAATGAGCAGTTCTTC.

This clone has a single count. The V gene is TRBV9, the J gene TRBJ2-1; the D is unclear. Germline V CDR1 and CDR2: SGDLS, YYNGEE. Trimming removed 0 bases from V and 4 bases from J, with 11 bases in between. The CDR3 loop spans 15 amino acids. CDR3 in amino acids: CASSVAANLYNEQFF. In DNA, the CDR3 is TGTGCCAGCAGCGTAGCCGCAAACCTTTACAATGAGCAGTTCTTC.

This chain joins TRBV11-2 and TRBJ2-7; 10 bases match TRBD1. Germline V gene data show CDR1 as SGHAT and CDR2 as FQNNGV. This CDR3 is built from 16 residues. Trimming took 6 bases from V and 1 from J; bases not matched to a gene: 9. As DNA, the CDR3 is TGTGCCAGCAGTTGGACCGGGACAGGGGATTCCTACGAGCAGTACTTC. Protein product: CASSWTGTGDSYEQYF.

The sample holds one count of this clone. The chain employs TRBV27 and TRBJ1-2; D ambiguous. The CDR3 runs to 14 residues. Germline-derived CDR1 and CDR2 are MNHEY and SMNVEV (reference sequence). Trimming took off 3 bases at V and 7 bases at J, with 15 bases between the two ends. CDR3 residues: CASSFGPTSGGYTF. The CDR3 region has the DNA TGTGCCAGCAGTTTCGGGCCCACCTCGGGTGGCTACACCTTC.

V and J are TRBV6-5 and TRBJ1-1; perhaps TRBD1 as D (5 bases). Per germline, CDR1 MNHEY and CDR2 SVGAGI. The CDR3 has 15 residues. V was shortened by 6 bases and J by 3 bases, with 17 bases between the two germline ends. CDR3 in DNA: TGTGCCAGCAGCCCTCTCGGGGGATATGACACTGAAGCTTTCTTT. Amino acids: CASSPLGGYDTEAFF.

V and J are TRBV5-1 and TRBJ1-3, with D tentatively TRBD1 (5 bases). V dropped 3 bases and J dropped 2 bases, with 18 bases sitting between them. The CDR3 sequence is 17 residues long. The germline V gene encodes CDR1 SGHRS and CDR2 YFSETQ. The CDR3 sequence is CASSSDLHRGTGNTIYF. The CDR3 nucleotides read TGCGCCAGCAGCTCTGATCTGCACCGGGGGACTGGAAACACCATATATTTT.

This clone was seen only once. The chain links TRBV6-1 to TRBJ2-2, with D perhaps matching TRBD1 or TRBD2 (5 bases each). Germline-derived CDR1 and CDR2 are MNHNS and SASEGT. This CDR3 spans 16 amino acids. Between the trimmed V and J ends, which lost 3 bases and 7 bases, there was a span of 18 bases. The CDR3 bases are TGTGCCAGCAGTGACATCGGGACCTCCGGGTTCGGGGAGCTGTTTTTT. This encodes CASSDIGTSGFGELFF.